The clone carrying this T cell receptor (beta chain) was observed a single time. Its antigen is unknown. The CDR3 runs 16 residues. Germline V gives CDR1 LNHDA, CDR2 SQIVND (reference sequence). Trimming cost V 5 bases and J 4 bases; bases outside gene matches: 12. The data derive from a study of T cell responses to AZD1222 COVID-19 vaccine. Repertoires were generated with immunoSEQ multiplex PCR, while TCRdb's copy carries only in-frame clones and drops some. There are about 120,000 clones in the sample; around 94% occur only once, and 1.5% to 2% lies in the top ten. Findings and limits, study-wide: Donors in the cohort were predominantly white British and more often female, and clonal diversity was possibly underestimated. Repertoire collection took place solely once the T cell response had peaked.

This receptor was identified in an adult who received the AZD1222 COVID-19 vaccine. The chain links TRBV19 to TRBJ2-7; 9 bases align to TRBD1. The sequencing used peripheral blood, collected 28 days after the second AZD1222 dose. CDR3 sequence (DNA): TGTGCCAGTAGTGAACTTACAGGGGGCAGCGGGTACGAGCAGTACTTC. It yields the protein CASSELTGGSGYEQYF.